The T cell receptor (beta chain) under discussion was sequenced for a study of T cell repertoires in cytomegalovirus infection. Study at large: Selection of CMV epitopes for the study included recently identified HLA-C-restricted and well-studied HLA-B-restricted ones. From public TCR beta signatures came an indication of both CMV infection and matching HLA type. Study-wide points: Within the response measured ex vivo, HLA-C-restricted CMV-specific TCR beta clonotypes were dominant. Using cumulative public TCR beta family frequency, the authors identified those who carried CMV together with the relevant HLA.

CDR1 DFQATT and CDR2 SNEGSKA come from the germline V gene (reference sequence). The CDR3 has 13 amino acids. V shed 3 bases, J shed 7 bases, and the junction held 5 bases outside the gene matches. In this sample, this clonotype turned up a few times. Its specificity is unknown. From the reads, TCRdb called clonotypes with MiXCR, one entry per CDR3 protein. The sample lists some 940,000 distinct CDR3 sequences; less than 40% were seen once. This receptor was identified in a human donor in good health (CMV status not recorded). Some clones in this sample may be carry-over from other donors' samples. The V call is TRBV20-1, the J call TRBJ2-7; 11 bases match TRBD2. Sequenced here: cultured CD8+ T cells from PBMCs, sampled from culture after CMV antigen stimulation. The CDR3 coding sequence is TGCAGTGCTAGGCCGGGACTAGCGGAAGAGCAGTACGTC. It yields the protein CSARPGLAEEQYV.